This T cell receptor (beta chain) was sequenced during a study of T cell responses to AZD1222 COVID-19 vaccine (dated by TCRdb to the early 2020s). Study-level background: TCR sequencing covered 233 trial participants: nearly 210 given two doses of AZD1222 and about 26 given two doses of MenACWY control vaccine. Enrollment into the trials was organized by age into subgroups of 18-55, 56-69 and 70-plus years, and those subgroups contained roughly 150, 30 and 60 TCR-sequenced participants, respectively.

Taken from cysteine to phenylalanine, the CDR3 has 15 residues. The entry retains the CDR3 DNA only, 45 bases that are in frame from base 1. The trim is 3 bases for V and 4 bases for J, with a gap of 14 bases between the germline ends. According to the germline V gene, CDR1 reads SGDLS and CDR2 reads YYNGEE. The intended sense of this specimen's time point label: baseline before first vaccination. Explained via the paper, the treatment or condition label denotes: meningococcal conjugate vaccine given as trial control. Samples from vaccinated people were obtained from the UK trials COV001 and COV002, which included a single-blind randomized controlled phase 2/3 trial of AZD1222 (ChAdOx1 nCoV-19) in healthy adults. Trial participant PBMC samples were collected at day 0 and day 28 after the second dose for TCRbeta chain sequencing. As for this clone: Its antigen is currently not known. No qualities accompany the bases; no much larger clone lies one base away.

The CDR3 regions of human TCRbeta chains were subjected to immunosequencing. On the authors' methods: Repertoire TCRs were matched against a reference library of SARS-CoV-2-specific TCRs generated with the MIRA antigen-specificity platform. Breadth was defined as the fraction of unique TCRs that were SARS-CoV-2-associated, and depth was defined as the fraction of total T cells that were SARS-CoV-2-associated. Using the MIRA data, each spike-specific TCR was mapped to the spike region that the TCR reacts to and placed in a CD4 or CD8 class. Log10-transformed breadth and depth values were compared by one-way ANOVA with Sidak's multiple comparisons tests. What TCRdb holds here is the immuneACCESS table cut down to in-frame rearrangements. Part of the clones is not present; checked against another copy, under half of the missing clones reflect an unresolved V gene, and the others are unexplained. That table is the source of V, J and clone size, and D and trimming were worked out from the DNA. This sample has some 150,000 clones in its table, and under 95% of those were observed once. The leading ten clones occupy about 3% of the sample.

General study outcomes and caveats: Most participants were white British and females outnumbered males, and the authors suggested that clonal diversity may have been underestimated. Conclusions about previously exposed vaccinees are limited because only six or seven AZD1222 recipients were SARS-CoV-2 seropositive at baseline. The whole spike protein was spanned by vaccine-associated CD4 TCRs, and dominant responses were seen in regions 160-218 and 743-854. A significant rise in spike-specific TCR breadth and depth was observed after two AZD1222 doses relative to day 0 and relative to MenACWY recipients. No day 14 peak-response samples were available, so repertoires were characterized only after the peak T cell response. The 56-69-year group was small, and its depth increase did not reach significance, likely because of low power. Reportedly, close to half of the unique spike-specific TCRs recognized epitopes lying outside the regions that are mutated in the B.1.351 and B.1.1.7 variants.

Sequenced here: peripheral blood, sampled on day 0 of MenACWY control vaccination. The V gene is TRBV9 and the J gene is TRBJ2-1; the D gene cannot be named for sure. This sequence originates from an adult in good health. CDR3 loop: CASSAELDPYNEQFF. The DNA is TGTGCCAGCAGCGCAGAGCTAGACCCATACAATGAGCAGTTCTTC.